The clone carrying this TCR beta chain appeared once. TCRdb's table, derived via immunoSEQ multiplex PCR, lists solely in-frame clones and lacks some. The table has approximately 240,000 clones, about 90% seen once; the top ten hold over 3%. The data belong to a study of blood T cell repertoires in COVID-19. This CDR3 is built from 14 residues. Germline CDR1 is SGHTA and CDR2 is FQGTGA. V shed 0 bases and J shed 5 bases, with 10 bases lying between them. The chain links TRBV7-3 to TRBJ1-1, with D perhaps TRBD1 (5 bases). Sequencing was carried out using PBMCs or T cells enriched from blood (not recorded which). This sequence was found in a woman in her forties or fifties in a cohort exposed to, infected with or recovered from COVID-19 (not recorded which). Here the CDR3 reads CASSLTSAGTEAFF. DNA of the CDR3: TGTGCCAGCAGCTTAACGTCGGCAGGGACTGAAGCTTTCTTT. The full variable domain, with the rest looked up from reference TRBV7-3 and TRBJ1-1, is GAGVSQTPSNKVTEKGKYVELRCDPISGHTALYWYRQSLGQGPEFLIYFQGTGAADDSGLPNDRFFAVRPEGSVSTLKIQRTERGDSAVYLCASSLTSAGTEAFFGQGTRLTVV.